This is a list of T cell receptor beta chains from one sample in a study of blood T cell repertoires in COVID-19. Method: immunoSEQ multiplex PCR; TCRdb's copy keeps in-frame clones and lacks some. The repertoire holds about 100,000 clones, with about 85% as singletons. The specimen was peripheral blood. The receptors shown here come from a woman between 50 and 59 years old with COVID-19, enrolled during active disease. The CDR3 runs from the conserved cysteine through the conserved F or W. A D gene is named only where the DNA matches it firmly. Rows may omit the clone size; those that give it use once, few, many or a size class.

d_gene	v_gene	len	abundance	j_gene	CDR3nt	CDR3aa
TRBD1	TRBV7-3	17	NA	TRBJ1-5	TGTGCCAGCAGCTTAGGGGCAGGGGGCCATAGCAATCAGCCCCAGCATTTT	CASSLGAGGHSNQPQHF
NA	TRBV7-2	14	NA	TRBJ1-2	TGTGCCAGCAGCGCCGGACAGACCCCCTATGGCTACACCTTC	CASSAGQTPYGYTF
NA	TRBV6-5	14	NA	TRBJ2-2	TGTGCCAGCGTACGGACTTTTAACACCGGGGAGCTGTTTTTT	CASVRTFNTGELFF
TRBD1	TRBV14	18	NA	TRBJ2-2	TGTGCCAGCAGCCTTAGACCGGGACAGCCCGCGAACACCGGGGAGCTGTTTTTT	CASSLRPGQPANTGELFF
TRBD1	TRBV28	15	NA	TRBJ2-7	TGTGCCAGCAGTTTTCCGGGACAGGGAGCCTACGAGCAGTACTTC	CASSFPGQGAYEQYF
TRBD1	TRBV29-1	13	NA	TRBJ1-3	TGCAGCGTGAGACAGGGAAGTGGAAACACCATATATTTT	CSVRQGSGNTIYF
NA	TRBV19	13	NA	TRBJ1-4	TGTGCCAGCAGGGTTGCAACTAATGAAAAACTGTTTTTT	CASRVATNEKLFF
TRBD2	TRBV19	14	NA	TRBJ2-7	TGTGCCAGTAAGGTAGCGGGGGGGCATTACGAGCAGTACTTC	CASKVAGGHYEQYF
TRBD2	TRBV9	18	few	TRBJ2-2	TGTGCCAGCAGCACCCCCGGGGGGGATTACGCGAACACCGGGGAGCTGTTTTTT	CASSTPGGDYANTGELFF
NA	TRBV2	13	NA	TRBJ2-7	TGTGCCAGCAGTGAAGCATTAGAATACGAGCAGTACTTC	CASSEALEYEQYF
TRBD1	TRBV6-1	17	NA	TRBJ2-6	TGTGCCAGCAGTGAAGCGGACAGGGGGCCTGGGGCCAACGTCCTGACTTTC	CASSEADRGPGANVLTF
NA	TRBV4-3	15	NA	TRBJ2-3	TGCGCCAGCAGCCAAGCGTGGCAACCCACAGATACGCAGTATTTT	CASSQAWQPTDTQYF
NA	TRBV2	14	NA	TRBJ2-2	TGTGCCAGCAGTGAAGGACAGACAACCGGGGAGCTGTTTTTT	CASSEGQTTGELFF
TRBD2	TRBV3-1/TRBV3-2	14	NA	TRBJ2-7	TGTGCCAGCAGCCCCGGACTAGCGGCCTACGAGCAGTACTTC	CASSPGLAAYEQYF
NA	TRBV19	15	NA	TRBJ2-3	TGTGCCAGTAGTATGGGTATGGGAGCTACAGATACGCAGTATTTT	CASSMGMGATDTQYF
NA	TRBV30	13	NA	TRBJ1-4	TGTGCCTGGGTGGCCGCAACTAATGAAAAACTGTTTTTT	CAWVAATNEKLFF
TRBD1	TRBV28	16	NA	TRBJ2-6	TGTGCCAGCAGTCCTCAGGGGGCAGCTGGGGCCAACGTCCTGACTTTC	CASSPQGAAGANVLTF
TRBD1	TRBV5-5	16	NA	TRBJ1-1	TGTGCCAGCAGCTTGGCCGAGGGGGCCCTGAACACTGAAGCTTTCTTT	CASSLAEGALNTEAFF